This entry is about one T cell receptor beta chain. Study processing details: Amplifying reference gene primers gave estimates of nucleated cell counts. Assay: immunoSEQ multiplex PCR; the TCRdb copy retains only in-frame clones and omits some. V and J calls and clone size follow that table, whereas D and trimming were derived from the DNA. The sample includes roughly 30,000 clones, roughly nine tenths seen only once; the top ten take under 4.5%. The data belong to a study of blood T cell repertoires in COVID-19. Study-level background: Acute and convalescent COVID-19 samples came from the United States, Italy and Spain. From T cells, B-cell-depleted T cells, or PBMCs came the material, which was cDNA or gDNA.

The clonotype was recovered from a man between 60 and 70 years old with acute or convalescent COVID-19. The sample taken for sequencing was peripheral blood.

DNA for the CDR3: TGCAGCGCCGGGACAGGGGGTCGGGGCGGGGAGCTGTTTTTT. Amino acid sequence: CSAGTGGRGGELFF. V and J are TRBV29-1 and TRBJ2-2; 11 bases fit TRBD1. The V and J ends lost 7 bases and 7 bases, in that order; junction bases with no gene match: 8. CDR1 and CDR2 from the germline V gene are SQVTM and ANQGSEA. CDR3 length: 14 amino acids.